One and the same sample provided the 18 T cell receptor beta chains below, sequenced in a study of shared clonotypes between healthy human individuals. The table came from immunoSEQ multiplex PCR; TCRdb's copy has only in-frame clones and leaves some out. The repertoire holds more than 450,000 clones, with roughly 78% as singletons. Sequencing was done on a sample of PBMCs. All receptors derive from a woman between 40 and 50 years old in good health. Some clones in this sample may be carry-over from other donors' samples.

This chain links TRBV28 with TRBJ2-7; the D is unclear. Trimming stripped 5 bases from V and 1 base from J, with 6 bases between. Germline loops: CDR1 MDHEN, CDR2 SYDVKM. CDR3 length: 12 amino acids. Here the CDR3 DNA reads TGTGCCAGCAGTAGGGTTTCCTACGAGCAGTACTTC. Encoded protein: CASSRVSYEQYF.

This chain links TRBV6-1 with TRBJ1-1, with a tentative D call TRBD1 (5 bases). Trimming cost V 3 bases and J 0 bases, with 11 bases left between them. This CDR3 is 15 amino acids long. CDR1 is MNHNS, CDR2 SASEGT, per germline. CDR3 nucleotides: TGTGCCAGCAGTGAGAGACAGAGTGTGAACACTGAAGCTTTCTTT. Residues: CASSERQSVNTEAFF.

The chain combines TRBV9 with TRBJ2-1, with TRBD2 matching 12 bases. The CDR3 has 17 amino acids. Trimming at V came to 3 bases and at J to 12 bases, leaving 16 bases not matched to a gene. The germline V gene has CDR1 SGDLS and CDR2 YYNGEE. In nucleotides, the CDR3 is TGTGCCAGCAGCGCAACCCTCGGACTAGCGGGACCGGGGTGGCAGTTCTTC. Translated: CASSATLGLAGPGWQFF. The whole variable domain, filled in from reference TRBV9 and TRBJ2-1, reads DSGVTQTPKHLITATGQRVTLRCSPRSGDLSVYWYQQSLDQGLQFLIQYYNGEERAKGNILERFSAQQFPDLHSELNLSSLELGDSALYFCASSATLGLAGPGWQFFGPGTRLTVL.

A note on this clone: The identical CDR3 is also encoded by other nucleotide sequences in the sample. This rearrangement joins TRBV7-2 to TRBJ2-5, with D possibly called TRBD1 or TRBD2 (5 bases each). Germline CDR1 reads SGHTA; CDR2 reads FQGNSA. Trimming stripped 0 bases from V and 2 bases from J, with 10 bases between. The CDR3 has 15 residues. CDR3: CASSLAGTVQETQYF. In nucleotides, the CDR3 is TGTGCCAGCAGCTTAGCCGGGACGGTACAAGAGACCCAGTACTTC.

The V call is TRBV10-2, the J call TRBJ2-1; TRBD2 aligns across 10 bases. The CDR3 loop spans 14 amino acids. Germline loops: CDR1 WSHSY, CDR2 SAAADI. V was clipped by 5 bases and J by 6 bases; unmatched bases: 4. CDR3 protein: CASSTRLAGNEQFF. In nucleotides, the CDR3 is TGCGCCAGCAGTACGAGACTAGCGGGCAATGAGCAGTTCTTC.

This chain joins TRBV18 and TRBJ1-3; D is unresolved. The germline CDR1 and CDR2 sequences are KGHSH and LQKENI. The CDR3 is made up of 14 amino acids. Between the trimmed V and J ends, which lost 4 bases and 4 bases, there was a span of 11 bases. In DNA, the CDR3 is TGTGCCAGCTCACTCGAGTCGCCCGGAAACACCATATATTTT. Translating it yields CASSLESPGNTIYF.

This clone was seen more than once but under ten times. CDR3: CASSSQFGETQYF. DNA for the CDR3: TGTGCCAGCTCCTCTCAGTTCGGAGAGACCCAGTACTTC. V is TRBV18 and J is TRBJ2-5; D gene unclear. Trimming shortened V by 6 bases and J by 4 bases, and 12 bases separated the two germline ends. This CDR3 has 13 residues. In germline, CDR1 is KGHSH, CDR2 LQKENI.

The chain employs TRBV11-3 and TRBJ1-1; tentatively, D is TRBD1 (5 bases). The CDR3 spans 15 residues. Per germline, CDR1 SGHNT and CDR2 YENEEA. V lost 0 bases and J 3 bases, leaving 11 bases between the germline ends. CDR3 in DNA: TGTGCCAGCAGCTTAGATTCCCTGGGGGACACTGAAGCTTTCTTT. This encodes CASSLDSLGDTEAFF. Together with reference TRBV11-3 and TRBJ1-1, the CDR3 gives the full variable domain: EAGVVQSPRYKIIEKKQPVAFWCNPISGHNTLYWYLQNLGQGPELLIRYENEEAVDDSQLPKDRFSAERLKGVDSTLKIQPAELGDSAVYLCASSLDSLGDTEAFFGQGTRLTVV.

V usage is TRBV2 and J usage is TRBJ1-4; D is unclear. Germline loops: CDR1 SNHLY, CDR2 FYNNEI. This CDR3 has 14 residues. V lost 6 bases and J lost 3, with 11 bases in between. The CDR3 bases are TGTGCCAGCAGCCATGACACTGCTAATGAAAAACTGTTTTTT. Translation: CASSHDTANEKLFF.

The chain is built from TRBV15 and TRBJ1-1; D possibly corresponds to TRBD1 (5 bases). The germline V gene has CDR1 LNHNV and CDR2 YYDKDF (reference sequence). Trimming took off 4 bases at V and 3 bases at J, with 15 bases between the two ends. The CDR3 is 15 amino acids. The chain's CDR3 is CATSMGRQGDTEAFF. CDR3 nucleotides: TGTGCCACCAGCATGGGCCGGCAGGGCGACACTGAAGCTTTCTTT. The full variable domain, with the rest looked up from reference TRBV15 and TRBJ1-1, is DAMVIQNPRYQVTQFGKPVTLSCSQTLNHNVMYWYQQKSSQAPKLLFHYYDKDFNNEADTPDNFQSRRPNTSFCFLDIRSPGLGDTAMYLCATSMGRQGDTEAFFGQGTRLTVV.

The chain carries TRBV30 and TRBJ1-1; 7 bases align to TRBD1. The length of the CDR3 is 13 residues. Germline assignment: CDR1 GTSNPN and CDR2 SVGIG (reference sequence). Unmatched junction bases numbered 6, after V lost 4 bases and J lost 4 bases. The CDR3: CAWTGTAPTEAFF. In DNA, the CDR3 is TGTGCCTGGACCGGGACAGCACCCACTGAAGCTTTCTTT.

The V call is TRBV7-6, the J call TRBJ2-2; 8 nucleotides line up with TRBD1. The germline V gene has CDR1 SGHVS and CDR2 FNYEAQ. The CDR3 has 14 residues. Unmatched junction bases numbered 7, after V lost 5 bases and J lost 8 bases. This CDR3 is CASSRDRTSGELFF. The CDR3 DNA is TGTGCCAGCAGCCGGGACAGGACCTCGGGGGAGCTGTTTTTT.

This clone was observed a single time. Within the sample, other DNA sequences also encode this same CDR3. The DNA for the CDR3 is TGCAGTGCCCTGGGGAATGAGCAGTTCTTC. It is translated as CSALGNEQFF. V usage is TRBV20-1 and J usage is TRBJ2-1; D not certain. V lost 6 bases and J 7 bases, leaving 7 bases between the germline ends. Per the germline V gene, CDR1 is DFQATT and CDR2 is SNEGSKA (reference sequence). The CDR3 runs 10 residues.

The rearrangement uses TRBV2 and TRBJ1-4; maybe TRBD1 (6 bases). This CDR3 has 14 amino acids. The V end was cut by 6 bases, the J end by 7 bases, with 15 bases between. CDR1 is SNHLY, CDR2 FYNNEI, per germline. The CDR3, as DNA: TGTGCCAGCAGCGTCAGGGGAGAGGGTGAAAAACTGTTTTTT. Amino acid sequence: CASSVRGEGEKLFF.

The chain uses TRBV19 and TRBJ2-2; 10 bases align to TRBD1. This CDR3 contains 15 residues. Germline assignment: CDR1 LNHDA and CDR2 SQIVND (reference sequence). The trim removed 4 bases at V and 5 bases at J, leaving 4 bases unmatched. Here the CDR3 reads CASSNWGQGTGELFF. The DNA for the CDR3 is TGTGCCAGTAGTAATTGGGGACAGGGGACCGGGGAGCTGTTTTTT. Full variable domain (rest looked up from reference TRBV19 and TRBJ2-2): DGGITQSPKYLFRKEGQNVTLSCEQNLNHDAMYWYRQDPGQGLRLIYYSQIVNDFQKGDIAEGYSVSREKKESFPLTVTSAQKNPTAFYLCASSNWGQGTGELFFGEGSRLTVL.

The chain joins TRBV5-6 to TRBJ2-7, with D unresolved. Germline CDR1 reads SGHDT; CDR2 reads YYEEEE. The CDR3 covers 12 residues. Trimming left V 1 base short and J 7 bases short, with 9 bases between. The CDR3 sequence: CASSLTNDEQYF. CDR3 DNA: TGTGCCAGCAGCTTGACGAATGATGAGCAGTACTTC.

The chain recombines TRBV5-5 with TRBJ2-7; D tentatively reads TRBD1 or TRBD2 (7 bases each). Per germline, CDR1 SGHKS and CDR2 YYEKEE (reference sequence). This CDR3 has 16 residues. Trimming took 0 bases from V and 3 from J, leaving 16 bases between them. CDR3 DNA: TGTGCCAGCAGCTTGGTAGGGAGGGGGCCAGGCTACGAGCAGTACTTC. Amino acids: CASSLVGRGPGYEQYF.

The rearrangement uses TRBV7-2 and TRBJ1-5; D is ambiguous. Trimming took 5 bases from V and 2 from J, leaving 16 bases between them. This CDR3 is built from 16 residues. Germline V gene sequence: CDR1 SGHTA, CDR2 FQGNSA. CDR3 bases: TGTGCCAGCAGCCGCCACCATACACGGCGCAATCAGCCCCAGCATTTT. Translated: CASSRHHTRRNQPQHF.